These 5 T cell receptor beta chains came from one sample sequenced in a study of blood T cell repertoires in COVID-19. The data were produced by immunoSEQ multiplex PCR, yet TCRdb's version contains in-frame clones alone and is incomplete. The table records 40,000 or so clones, around 86% of them present only once. Material: peripheral blood. These receptors were obtained from a human donor in a cohort sampled during active COVID-19.

This chain links TRBV15 with TRBJ1-3, with TRBD1 matching over 8 bases. The CDR3 totals 16 residues. Germline CDR1 reads LNHNV; CDR2 reads YYDKDF (reference sequence). Trimming cost V 5 bases and J 2 bases; bases outside gene matches: 8. The DNA for the CDR3 is TGTGCCACCAGCCGTGGACAGGGCTGGGCTGGAAACACCATATATTTT. Encoded protein: CATSRGQGWAGNTIYF.

The chain combines TRBV19 with TRBJ1-1, with 12 positions matching TRBD1. Germline loops: CDR1 LNHDA, CDR2 SQIVND (reference sequence). The CDR3 has 16 residues. V trimming: 7 bases; J trimming: 5 bases; junction bases outside the gene matches: 11. In DNA form, the CDR3 reads TGTGCCAGTACCCCAGGGACAGGGGGCAGTAGGACTGAAGCTTTCTTT. Its translation: CASTPGTGGSRTEAFF.

The gene calls are TRBV4-1 and TRBJ1-4; the D gene is possibly TRBD1 (6 bases). V lost 1 base and J 4 bases, leaving 10 bases between the germline ends. The CDR3 totals 15 residues. The V gene's germline CDR1 is MGHRA and CDR2 YSYEKL. The CDR3 protein is CASSQGQALNEKLFF. CDR3 nucleotide sequence: TGCGCCAGCAGCCAAGGACAGGCCCTTAATGAAAAACTGTTTTTT.

This rearrangement joins TRBV7-9 to TRBJ1-1; D gene uncertain. Germline CDR1 reads SEHNR; CDR2 reads FQNEAQ (reference sequence). Trimming stripped 2 bases from V and 11 bases from J, with 12 bases between. This CDR3 spans 12 amino acids. The DNA for the CDR3 is TGTGCCAGCAGCTTACTGTCCCGGGAGGCTTTCTTT. Protein sequence: CASSLLSREAFF.

The gene calls are TRBV2 and TRBJ1-2; 10 bases align to TRBD1. Per germline, CDR1 SNHLY and CDR2 FYNNEI. With 6 bases clipped from V and 8 bases from J, the junction kept 6 bases outside the gene matches. The CDR3 loop spans 13 amino acids. The CDR3 is CASRGQGPAGYTF. CDR3 bases: TGTGCCAGCAGGGGACAGGGGCCCGCGGGCTACACCTTC.